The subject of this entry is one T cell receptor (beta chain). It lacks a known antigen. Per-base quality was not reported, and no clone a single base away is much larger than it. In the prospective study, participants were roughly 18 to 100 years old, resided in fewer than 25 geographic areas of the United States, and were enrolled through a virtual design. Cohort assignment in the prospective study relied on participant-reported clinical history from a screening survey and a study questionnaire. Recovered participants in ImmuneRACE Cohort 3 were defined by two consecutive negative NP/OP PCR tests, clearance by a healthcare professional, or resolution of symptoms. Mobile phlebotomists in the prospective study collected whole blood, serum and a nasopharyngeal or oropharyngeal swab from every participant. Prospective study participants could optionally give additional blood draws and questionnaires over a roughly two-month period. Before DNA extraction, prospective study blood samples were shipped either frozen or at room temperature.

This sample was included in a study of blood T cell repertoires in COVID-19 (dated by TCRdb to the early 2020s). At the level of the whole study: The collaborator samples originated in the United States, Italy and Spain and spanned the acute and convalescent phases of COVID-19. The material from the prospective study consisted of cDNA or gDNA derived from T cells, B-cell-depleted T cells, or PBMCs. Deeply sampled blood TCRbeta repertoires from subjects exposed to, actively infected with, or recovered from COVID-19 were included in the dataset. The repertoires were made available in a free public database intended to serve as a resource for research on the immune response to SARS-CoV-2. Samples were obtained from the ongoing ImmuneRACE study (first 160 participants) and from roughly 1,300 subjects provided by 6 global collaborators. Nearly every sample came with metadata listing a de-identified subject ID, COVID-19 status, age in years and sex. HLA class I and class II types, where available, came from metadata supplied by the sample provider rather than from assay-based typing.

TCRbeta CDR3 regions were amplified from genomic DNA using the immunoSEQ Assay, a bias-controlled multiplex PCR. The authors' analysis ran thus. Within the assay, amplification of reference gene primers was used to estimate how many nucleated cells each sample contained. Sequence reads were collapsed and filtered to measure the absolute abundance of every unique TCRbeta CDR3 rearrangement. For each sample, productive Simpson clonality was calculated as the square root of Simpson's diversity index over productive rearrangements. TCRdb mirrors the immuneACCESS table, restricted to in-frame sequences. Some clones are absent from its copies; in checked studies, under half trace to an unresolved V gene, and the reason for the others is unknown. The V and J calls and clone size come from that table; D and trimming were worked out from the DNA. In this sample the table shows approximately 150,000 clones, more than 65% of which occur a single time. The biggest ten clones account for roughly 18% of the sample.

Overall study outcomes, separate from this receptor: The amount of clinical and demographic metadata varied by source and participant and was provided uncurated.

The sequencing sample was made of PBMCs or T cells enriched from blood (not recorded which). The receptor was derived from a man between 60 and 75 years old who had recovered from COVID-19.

CDR3 protein: CSARGAHGYTF. The bases are TGCAGTGCTAGAGGCGCGCATGGCTACACCTTC. The sequence links TRBV20-1 to TRBJ1-2, with no D gene named confidently. V lost 1 base and J lost 6 bases; the stretch between them is 6 bases long. Taken from the germline V gene (reference sequence), the CDR1 and CDR2 loops are DFQATT and SNEGSKA. The CDR3 sequence holds 11 residues, the cysteine and phenylalanine included. The CDR3 DNA has 33 bases and is translated from base 1.